The following is a T cell receptor (beta chain) sequence with its context. CDR1 and CDR2 from the germline V gene are SGHNT and YENEEA. CDR3 length equals 16 residues. The junction had 11 bases not matched to a gene; V was cut back by 5 bases and J by 2 bases. Authors' processing steps: Quantification of nucleated cells was approximated via reference gene primer amplification. Method: immunoSEQ multiplex PCR; TCRdb's copy keeps in-frame clones and lacks some. V and J calls plus clone size are reproduced from that table; the DNA served to infer D and trimming. Among about 90,000 clones listed, 76% were seen once. This entry is derived from a study of blood T cell repertoires in COVID-19. Study information: T cells, B-cell-depleted T cells, or PBMCs supplied cDNA or gDNA.

Specimen: peripheral blood. The rearrangement links TRBV11-3 to TRBJ2-5; the match to TRBD2 covers 7 bases. This TCR derives from a man between 65 and 85 years old with acute or convalescent COVID-19. In DNA form, the CDR3 reads TGTGCCAGCAGCCCCGCGATGGGGGAGGGACAAGAGACCCAGTACTTC. Its translation: CASSPAMGEGQETQYF.